This passage covers 25 T cell receptor beta chains from one sample sequenced in a study of T cells after yellow fever vaccination. In TCRdb, the 5' RACE reads were re-called with MiXCR into one record per CDR3 protein. The data show about 160,000 distinct CDR3 sequences, 6% to 7.5% seen once. The input for sequencing was CD4+ T cells sorted from PBMCs, taken about 5 days after the first yellow fever vaccination. The receptors were sampled from a man aged 18-30 years who received the YFV17D yellow fever vaccine.

This clonotype has more than one count but fewer than ten. CDR3: CASSSAPGGWQNKAFF. As DNA, the CDR3 is TGTGCCAGCAGTTCGGCCCCGGGGGGGTGGCAGAATAAAGCTTTCTTT. The chain links TRBV12-3 or TRBV12-4 to TRBJ1-1; weak D call: TRBD1 (5 bases). Between the trimmed V and J ends, which lost 4 bases and 9 bases, there was a span of 24 bases. The length of the CDR3 is 16 residues.

The J gene is TRBJ1-3, the V gene TRBV5-6; tentative D call: TRBD1 (6 bases). Germline CDR1 reads SGHDT; CDR2 reads YYEEEE. CDR3 length: 15 amino acids. V was shortened by 2 bases and J by 0 bases, with 9 bases between the two germline ends. This CDR3 reads CASSLWGLSGNTIYF. In DNA form, the CDR3 reads TGTGCCAGCAGCTTATGGGGGCTCTCTGGAAACACCATATATTTT.

There are many counts of this clonotype. The chain joins TRBV5-1 to TRBJ2-7; 7 nucleotides match TRBD1. Trimming removed 5 bases from V and 10 bases from J; junction bases left unmatched: 12. CDR1 is SGHRS and CDR2 is YFSETQ in the germline V gene. There are 13 residues in the CDR3. The CDR3 DNA is TGCGCCAGCAGTCCCCCCGGGACAGTTGATCAGTACGTC. This sequence encodes CASSPPGTVDQYV.

This clonotype was counted ten times or more. The V and J genes are TRBV7-3 and TRBJ2-3; weak D call: TRBD1 (6 bases). The CDR3 is made up of 14 amino acids. Germline CDR1 reads SGHTA; CDR2 reads FQGTGA. V dropped 2 bases and J dropped 3 bases, with 9 bases sitting between them. The CDR3 coding sequence is TGTGCCAGCAGCTTAGCCGGACAGACAGATACGCAGTATTTT. It encodes CASSLAGQTDTQYF.

In this sample, this clonotype turned up a few times. The chain joins TRBV11-2 to TRBJ2-2, with 13 bases identical to TRBD2. Trimming at V came to 4 bases and at J to 6 bases, leaving 11 bases not matched to a gene. CDR3 length equals 18 residues. Germline V gives CDR1 SGHAT, CDR2 FQNNGV. Here the CDR3 reads CASSSPGLAGWAAGELFF. The CDR3 bases are TGTGCCAGCAGCTCCCCGGGACTAGCGGGGTGGGCGGCCGGGGAGCTGTTTTTT.

This clonotype was picked up a small number of times. V is TRBV9 and J is TRBJ2-2; 9 nucleotides agree with TRBD2. The CDR3 runs 15 residues. The trim removed 6 bases at V and 7 bases at J, leaving 10 bases unmatched. CDR1 SGDLS and CDR2 YYNGEE come from the germline V gene. CDR3 nucleotide sequence: TGTGCCAGCAAGGGCGGGGGGGCCGAGGTCGGGGAGCTGTTTTTT. Translation gives CASKGGGAEVGELFF.

This clonotype was detected ten times or more. The chain couples TRBV20-1 to TRBJ1-2, with a weak D call TRBD1 (5 bases). V lost 3 bases and J 4 bases, leaving 12 bases between the germline ends. The CDR3 length is 13 residues. CDR1 and CDR2 (germline): DFQATT, SNEGSKA (reference sequence). The CDR3 here is CSARQGSSYGYTF. In DNA form, the CDR3 reads TGCAGTGCTAGGCAGGGCTCTAGCTATGGCTACACCTTC.

The genes are TRBV24-1 and TRBJ1-5; D unresolved. Per germline, CDR1 KGHDR and CDR2 SFDVKD. This CDR3 has 14 residues. V lost 3 bases and J 7 bases, leaving 12 bases between the germline ends. Here the CDR3 DNA reads TGTGCCACCAGTGATCCTTCGCGGGGACAGCCCCAGCATTTT. Its protein product is CATSDPSRGQPQHF.

V is TRBV19 and J is TRBJ1-1; D not resolved. This CDR3 has 15 residues. CDR1 is LNHDA and CDR2 is SQIVND in the germline V gene (reference sequence). The V and J ends lost 6 bases and 3 bases respectively, with 17 bases between them. The chain's CDR3 is CASSNRRKWDTEAFF. In nucleotides, the CDR3 is TGTGCCAGTAGCAACCGGAGAAAATGGGACACTGAAGCTTTCTTT.

The chain joins TRBV5-1 to TRBJ2-7; possibly TRBD1 for D (5 bases). Trimming took off 4 bases at V and 0 bases at J, with 14 bases between the two ends. CDR3 length equals 15 residues. From germline, CDR1 is SGHRS and CDR2 YFSETQ. This CDR3 reads CASSKKVDISYEQYF. CDR3 DNA sequence: TGCGCCAGCAGCAAGAAGGTGGACATCTCCTACGAGCAGTACTTC.

This clonotype was seen a handful of times. The chain links TRBV10-2 to TRBJ1-2; maybe TRBD1 (6 bases). V lost 6 bases to trimming and J lost 4 bases, with 12 bases between them. Looked up from germline, CDR1 is WSHSY and CDR2 is SAAADI. CDR3 length equals 13 residues. CDR3 DNA: TGCGCCAGCAGACAGGGTATTAGCTATGGCTACACCTTC. As protein: CASRQGISYGYTF.

As concerns this clonotype: One base away lies a much larger clone, so this may be a sequencing read error. The rearrangement uses TRBV9 and TRBJ2-1, with 7 bases lining up with TRBD2. Per the germline V gene, CDR1 is SGDLS and CDR2 is YYNGEE. CDR3 length: 13 amino acids. CDR3 protein: CASIVDRGDEQFF. The CDR3 DNA sequence: TGTGCCAGCATCGTAGATCGGGGGGATGAGCAGTTCTTC.

V and J are TRBV18 and TRBJ2-1; D unresolved. Germline lookup yields CDR1 KGHSH and CDR2 LQKENI. CDR3 length: 15 residues. V gave up 3 bases and J gave up 4 bases, with 13 bases separating them. CDR3 residues: CASSPGGSTYNEQFF. In DNA, the CDR3 is TGTGCCAGCTCACCCGGCGGCTCAACTTACAATGAGCAGTTCTTC. The full variable domain, rest sourced from reference TRBV18 and TRBJ2-1, is NAGVMQNPRHLVRRRGQEARLRCSPMKGHSHVYWYRQLPEEGLKFMVYLQKENIIDESGMPKERFSAEFPKEGPSILRIQQVVRGDSAAYFCASSPGGSTYNEQFFGPGTRLTVL.

This clonotype appeared many times. The V and J genes are TRBV7-8 and TRBJ1-5, with D possibly matching TRBD1 (5 bases). Germline V CDR1 and CDR2: SGHVS, FQNEAQ. V lost 8 bases and J lost 1, with 18 bases in between. The length of the CDR3 is 16 residues. CDR3 nucleotides: TGTGCCAGCGCTACCGGGGGGTCCGTAAGCAATCAGCCCCAGCATTTT. Translation gives CASATGGSVSNQPQHF. The full variable domain, with the rest looked up from reference TRBV7-8 and TRBJ1-5, is GAGVSQSPRYKVAKRGQDVALRCDPISGHVSLFWYQQALGQGPEFLTYFQNEAQLDKSGLPSDRFFAERPEGSVSTLKIQRTQQEDSAVYLCASATGGSVSNQPQHFGDGTRLSIL.

This clonotype was observed many times. The genes are TRBV15 and TRBJ1-2; D gene ambiguous. This CDR3 comprises 13 residues. Germline-derived CDR1 and CDR2 are LNHNV and YYDKDF (reference sequence). V lost 0 bases and J lost 4, with 6 bases in between. The CDR3 DNA reads as TGTGCCACCAGCAGAGATAAGAGCTATGGCTACACCTTC. It yields the protein CATSRDKSYGYTF.

V gene TRBV7-3 combines with J gene TRBJ2-3; D uncertain. CDR1 is SGHTA and CDR2 is FQGTGA in the germline V gene. V dropped 2 bases and J dropped 9 bases, with 6 bases sitting between them. The CDR3 is 11 amino acids. CDR3 region: CASSLGPTQYF. CDR3 in DNA: TGTGCCAGCAGCTTAGGACCCACGCAGTATTTT.

This clonotype was picked up a small number of times. The chain links TRBV5-5 to TRBJ2-7, with TRBD1 matching over 7 bases. V dropped 3 bases and J dropped 1; count of bases not matched to a gene: 4. Per germline, CDR1 SGHKS and CDR2 YYEKEE (reference sequence). The CDR3 is 14 amino acids. CDR3 in amino acids: CASSSRDSSYEQYV. The CDR3 bases are TGTGCCAGCAGCTCAAGGGACAGTTCCTACGAGCAGTACGTC.

To note about this clonotype: The junction differs from germline at one of its ends, possibly a read error. The chain links TRBV7-3 to TRBJ2-2; D not resolved. CDR1 and CDR2 from the germline V gene are SGHTA and FQGTGA. The length of the CDR3 is 16 residues. CDR3 sequence: CASSLMDGANTEELFF. CDR3 sequence (DNA): TGTGCCAGCAGCTTGATGGACGGCGCGAACACCGAGGAGCTGTTTTTT.

This clonotype was seen repeatedly, ten times or more. The chain recombines TRBV6-5 with TRBJ2-5; TRBD2 is a possible D gene (5 bases). V was shortened by 8 bases and J by 5 bases, with 12 bases between the two germline ends. The CDR3 contains 12 residues. Germline-derived CDR1 and CDR2 are MNHEY and SVGAGI. The CDR3 region is CASFSDGETQYF. The CDR3 region has the DNA TGTGCCAGCTTTAGCGATGGGGAGACCCAGTACTTC.

This clonotype was seen many times. This chain joins TRBV4-1 and TRBJ1-5; TRBD1 matches at 7 bases. The J segment lost 7 bases and the V segment lost 4 bases, leaving 7 bases of the junction unmatched. The germline V gene has CDR1 MGHRA and CDR2 YSYEKL. The CDR3 is 14 residues long. CDR3 DNA sequence: TGCGCCAGCAGCCGCACACAGGGGAACCAGCCCCAGCATTTT. Protein sequence: CASSRTQGNQPQHF.

This clonotype has ten or more counts. The chain uses TRBV5-6 and TRBJ1-1; maybe TRBD1 (5 bases). Germline-derived CDR1 and CDR2 are SGHDT and YYEEEE. The CDR3 loop spans 14 amino acids. Trimming shortened V by 5 bases and J by 3 bases, and 14 bases separated the two germline ends. Written as DNA, the CDR3 is TGTGCCAGCAGTAAGAGGGGCCGAGACACTGAAGCTTTCTTT. Encoded protein: CASSKRGRDTEAFF.

This clonotype was detected many times. The chain links TRBV7-2 to TRBJ2-5; the match to TRBD2 covers 7 bases. CDR1 and CDR2 (germline): SGHTA, FQGNSA. This CDR3 is 17 amino acids long. J lost 5 bases, V lost 5 bases, and 17 bases had no gene match. The CDR3 nucleotides are TGTGCCAGCAGCGTAGGGCGGGGGAGCCGGAGCCATGAGACCCAGTACTTC. It encodes CASSVGRGSRSHETQYF.

This clonotype was counted at least ten times. The V call is TRBV12-3 or TRBV12-4, the J call TRBJ2-5; D is unclear. The CDR3 length is 14 residues. Between the trimmed V and J ends, which lost 3 bases and 4 bases, there was a span of 12 bases. CDR3 region: CASSLLAVLETQYF. The CDR3 DNA reads as TGTGCCAGCAGTTTGTTAGCCGTGTTAGAGACCCAGTACTTC.

This clonotype was counted ten times or more. The rearrangement joins TRBV2 to TRBJ1-2; perhaps TRBD1 as D (6 bases). CDR3 length: 12 residues. Germline lookup yields CDR1 SNHLY and CDR2 FYNNEI. V lost 8 bases and J 5 bases, leaving 12 bases between the germline ends. CDR3 in DNA: TGTGCCAGCGAAGGGGGAGTTTATGGCTACACCTTC. The encoded protein is CASEGGVYGYTF.

V gene TRBV7-9 combines with J gene TRBJ2-5; D remains ambiguous. The CDR3 covers 14 residues. Germline CDR1 is SEHNR and CDR2 is FQNEAQ (reference sequence). Trimming took 1 base from V and 5 from J, leaving 11 bases between them. CDR3 bases: TGTGCCAGCAGCTTAGTAGAAGGGTGGGAGACCCAGTACTTC. This translates into CASSLVEGWETQYF.